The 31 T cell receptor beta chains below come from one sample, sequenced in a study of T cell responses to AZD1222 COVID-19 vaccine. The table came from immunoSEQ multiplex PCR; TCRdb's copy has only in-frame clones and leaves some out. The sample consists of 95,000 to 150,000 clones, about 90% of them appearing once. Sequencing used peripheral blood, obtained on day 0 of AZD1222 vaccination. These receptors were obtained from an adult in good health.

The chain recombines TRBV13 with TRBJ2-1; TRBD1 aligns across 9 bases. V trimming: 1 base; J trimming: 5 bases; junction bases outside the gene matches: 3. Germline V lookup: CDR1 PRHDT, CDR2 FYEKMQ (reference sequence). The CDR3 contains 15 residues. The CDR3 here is CASSLVQGAHNEQFF. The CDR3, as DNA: TGTGCCAGCAGCTTAGTACAGGGGGCGCACAATGAGCAGTTCTTC.

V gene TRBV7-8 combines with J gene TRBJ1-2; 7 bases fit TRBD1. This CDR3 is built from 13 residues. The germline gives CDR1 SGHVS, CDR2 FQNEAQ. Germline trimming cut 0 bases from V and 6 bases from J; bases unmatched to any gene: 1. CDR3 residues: CASSLADRDGYTF. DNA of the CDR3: TGTGCCAGCAGCTTAGCCGACAGGGATGGCTACACCTTC.

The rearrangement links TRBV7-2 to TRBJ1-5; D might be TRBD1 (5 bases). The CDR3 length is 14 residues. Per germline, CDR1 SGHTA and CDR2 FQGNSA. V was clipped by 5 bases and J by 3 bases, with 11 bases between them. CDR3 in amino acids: CASSRSGANQPQHF. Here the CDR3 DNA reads TGTGCCAGCAGCCGCTCCGGGGCCAATCAGCCCCAGCATTTT. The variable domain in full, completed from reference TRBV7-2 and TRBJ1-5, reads GAGVSQSPSNKVTEKGKDVELRCDPISGHTALYWYRQSLGQGLEFLIYFQGNSAPDKSGLPSDRFSAERTGGSVSTLTIQRTQQEDSAVYLCASSRSGANQPQHFGDGTRLSIL.

CDR3 loop: CASSESPGGEAFF. CDR3 sequence (DNA): TGTGCCAGCAGTGAGAGCCCAGGAGGTGAAGCTTTCTTT. The V gene is TRBV2, the J gene TRBJ1-1; D uncertain. Trimming shortened V by 3 bases and J by 7 bases, and 12 bases separated the two germline ends. The germline V gene encodes CDR1 SNHLY and CDR2 FYNNEI. The CDR3 spans 13 residues.

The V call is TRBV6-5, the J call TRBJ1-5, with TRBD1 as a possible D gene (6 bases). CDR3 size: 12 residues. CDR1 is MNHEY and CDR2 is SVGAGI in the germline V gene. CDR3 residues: CASGVSNQPQHF. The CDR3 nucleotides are TGTGCATCAGGGGTTAGCAATCAGCCCCAGCATTTT.

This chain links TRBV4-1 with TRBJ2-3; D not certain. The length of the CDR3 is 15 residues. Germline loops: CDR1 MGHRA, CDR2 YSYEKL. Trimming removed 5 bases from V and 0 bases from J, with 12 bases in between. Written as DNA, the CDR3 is TGCGCCAGCAGCGGAGAAGGGCACAGCACAGATACGCAGTATTTT. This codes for CASSGEGHSTDTQYF.

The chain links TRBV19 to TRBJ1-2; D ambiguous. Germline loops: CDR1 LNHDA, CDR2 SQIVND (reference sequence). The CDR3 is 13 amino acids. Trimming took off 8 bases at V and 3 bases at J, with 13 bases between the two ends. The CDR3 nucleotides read TGTGCCAGTGCCGTCGGTAGTGACTATGGCTACACCTTC. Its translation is CASAVGSDYGYTF.

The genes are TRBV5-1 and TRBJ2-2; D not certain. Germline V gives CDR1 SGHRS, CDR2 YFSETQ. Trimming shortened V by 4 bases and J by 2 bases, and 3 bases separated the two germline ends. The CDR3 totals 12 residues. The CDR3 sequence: CASSQNTGELFF. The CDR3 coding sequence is TGCGCCAGCAGCCAAAACACCGGGGAGCTGTTTTTT.

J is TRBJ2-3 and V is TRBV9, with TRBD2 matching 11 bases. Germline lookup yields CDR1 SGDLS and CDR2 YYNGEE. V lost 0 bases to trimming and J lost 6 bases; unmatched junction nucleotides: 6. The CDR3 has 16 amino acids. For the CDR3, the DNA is TGTGCCAGCAGCGTAGGGCGTAGCGGGGGGGCCGATACGCAGTATTTT. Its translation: CASSVGRSGGADTQYF.

Written as DNA, the CDR3 is TGTGCCAGCAGCTTGGGACTCTACAATGAGCAGTTCTTC. Protein product: CASSLGLYNEQFF. The chain has TRBV7-2 and TRBJ2-1; possible D gene TRBD2, 6 bases. V lost 3 bases and J 3 bases, leaving 6 bases between the germline ends. Germline CDR1 and CDR2: SGHTA and FQGNSA. This CDR3 contains 13 residues. The whole variable domain, filled in from reference TRBV7-2 and TRBJ2-1, reads GAGVSQSPSNKVTEKGKDVELRCDPISGHTALYWYRQSLGQGLEFLIYFQGNSAPDKSGLPSDRFSAERTGGSVSTLTIQRTQQEDSAVYLCASSLGLYNEQFFGPGTRLTVL.

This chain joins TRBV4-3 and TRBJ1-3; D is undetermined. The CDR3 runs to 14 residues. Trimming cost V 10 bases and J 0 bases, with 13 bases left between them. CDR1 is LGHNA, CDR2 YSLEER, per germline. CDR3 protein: CAKSGGSSGNTIYF. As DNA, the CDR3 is TGCGCCAAGTCCGGAGGGAGCTCTGGAAACACCATATATTTT.

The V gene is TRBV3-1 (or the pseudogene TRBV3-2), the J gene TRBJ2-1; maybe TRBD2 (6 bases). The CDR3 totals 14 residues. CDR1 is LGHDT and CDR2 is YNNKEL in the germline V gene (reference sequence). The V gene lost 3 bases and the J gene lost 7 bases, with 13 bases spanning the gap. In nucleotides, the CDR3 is TGTGCCAGCAGCCAGGCAGGACTAAAAAATGAGCAGTTCTTC. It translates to CASSQAGLKNEQFF.

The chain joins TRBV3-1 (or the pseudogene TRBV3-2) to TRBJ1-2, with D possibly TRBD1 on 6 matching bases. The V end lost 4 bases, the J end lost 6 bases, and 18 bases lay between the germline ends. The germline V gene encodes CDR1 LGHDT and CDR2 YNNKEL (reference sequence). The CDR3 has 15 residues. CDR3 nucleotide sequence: TGTGCCAGCAGCCCCGGATGGGGGGCGGGACATGGCTACACCTTC. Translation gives CASSPGWGAGHGYTF.

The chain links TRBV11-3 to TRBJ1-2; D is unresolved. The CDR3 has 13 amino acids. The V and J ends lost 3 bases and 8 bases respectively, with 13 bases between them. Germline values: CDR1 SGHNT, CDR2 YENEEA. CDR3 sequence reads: CASSFQGGVGYTF. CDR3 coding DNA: TGTGCCAGCAGCTTCCAAGGAGGCGTCGGCTACACCTTC.

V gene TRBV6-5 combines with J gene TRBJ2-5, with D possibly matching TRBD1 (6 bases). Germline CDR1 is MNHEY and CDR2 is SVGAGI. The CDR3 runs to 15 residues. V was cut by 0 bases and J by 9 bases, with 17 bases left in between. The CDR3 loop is CASSYSGQGMSAQYF. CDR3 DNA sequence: TGTGCCAGCAGTTACTCGGGACAAGGGATGTCGGCCCAGTACTTC.

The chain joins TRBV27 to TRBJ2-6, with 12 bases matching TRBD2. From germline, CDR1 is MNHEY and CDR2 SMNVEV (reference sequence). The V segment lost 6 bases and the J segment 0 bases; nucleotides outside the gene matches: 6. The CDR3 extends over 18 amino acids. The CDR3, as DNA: TGTGCCAGCAGGCCTTGGACTAGCGGGATCTCTGGGGCCAACGTCCTGACTTTC. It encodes CASRPWTSGISGANVLTF.

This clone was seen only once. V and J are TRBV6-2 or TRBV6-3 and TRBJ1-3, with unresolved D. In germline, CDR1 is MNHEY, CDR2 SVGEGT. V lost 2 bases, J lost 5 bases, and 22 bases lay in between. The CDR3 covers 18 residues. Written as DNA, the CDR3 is TGTGCCAGCAGTTACCATCTCCTGGGAGTCTCAGAGAGAAACACCATATATTTT. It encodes CASSYHLLGVSERNTIYF.

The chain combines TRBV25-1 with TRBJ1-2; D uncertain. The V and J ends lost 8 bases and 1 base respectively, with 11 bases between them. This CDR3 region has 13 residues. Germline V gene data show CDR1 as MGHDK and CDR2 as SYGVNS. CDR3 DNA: TGTGCCAGCCAGATGGCCAATAACTATGGCTACACCTTC. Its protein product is CASQMANNYGYTF.

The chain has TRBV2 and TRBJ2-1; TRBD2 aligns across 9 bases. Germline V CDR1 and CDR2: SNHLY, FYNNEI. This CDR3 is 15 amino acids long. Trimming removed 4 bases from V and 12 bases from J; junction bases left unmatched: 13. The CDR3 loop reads CASSVQAGGHFGQFF. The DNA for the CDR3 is TGTGCCAGCAGTGTGCAAGCGGGGGGCCACTTCGGGCAGTTCTTC.

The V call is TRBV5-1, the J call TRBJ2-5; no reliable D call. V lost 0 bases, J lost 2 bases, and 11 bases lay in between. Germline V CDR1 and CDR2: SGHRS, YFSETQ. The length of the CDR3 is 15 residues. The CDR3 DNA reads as TGCGCCAGCAGCTTGGCGGGCTACGTTCAAGAGACCCAGTACTTC. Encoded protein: CASSLAGYVQETQYF.

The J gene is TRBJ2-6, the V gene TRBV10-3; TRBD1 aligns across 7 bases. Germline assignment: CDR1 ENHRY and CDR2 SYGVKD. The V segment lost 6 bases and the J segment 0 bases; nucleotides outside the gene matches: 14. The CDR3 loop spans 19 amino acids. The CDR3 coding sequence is TGTGCCATCAGCGTGACAGGGAACGGCTTCAGCTCTGGGGCCAACGTCCTGACTTTC. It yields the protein CAISVTGNGFSSGANVLTF.

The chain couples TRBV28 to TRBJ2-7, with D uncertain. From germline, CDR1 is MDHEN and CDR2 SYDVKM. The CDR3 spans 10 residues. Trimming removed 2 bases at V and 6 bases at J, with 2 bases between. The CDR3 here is CASSLVEQYF. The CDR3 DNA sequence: TGTGCCAGCAGTTTAGTCGAGCAGTACTTC. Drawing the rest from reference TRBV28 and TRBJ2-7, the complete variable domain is DVKVTQSSRYLVKRTGEKVFLECVQDMDHENMFWYRQDPGLGLRLIYFSYDVKMKEKGDIPEGYSVSREKKERFSLILESASTNQTSMYLCASSLVEQYFGPGTRLTVT.

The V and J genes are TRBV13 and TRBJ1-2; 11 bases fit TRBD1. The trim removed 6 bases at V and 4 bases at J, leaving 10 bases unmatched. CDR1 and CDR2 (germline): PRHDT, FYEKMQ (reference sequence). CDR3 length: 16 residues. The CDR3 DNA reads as TGTGCCAGCAGTCGACCTCCGGGACAGGGGGTCTATGGCTACACCTTC. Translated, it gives CASSRPPGQGVYGYTF.

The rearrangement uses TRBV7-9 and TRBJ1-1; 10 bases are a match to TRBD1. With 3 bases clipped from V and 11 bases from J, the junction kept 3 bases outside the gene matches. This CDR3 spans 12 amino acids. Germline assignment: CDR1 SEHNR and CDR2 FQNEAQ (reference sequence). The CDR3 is CASSLMGQGAFF. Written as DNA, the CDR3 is TGTGCCAGCAGCTTGATGGGACAGGGGGCTTTCTTT. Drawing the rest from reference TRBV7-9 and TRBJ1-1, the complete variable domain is DTGVSQNPRHKITKRGQNVTFRCDPISEHNRLYWYRQTLGQGPEFLTYFQNEAQLEKSRLLSDRFSAERPKGSFSTLEIQRTEQGDSAMYLCASSLMGQGAFFGQGTRLTVV.

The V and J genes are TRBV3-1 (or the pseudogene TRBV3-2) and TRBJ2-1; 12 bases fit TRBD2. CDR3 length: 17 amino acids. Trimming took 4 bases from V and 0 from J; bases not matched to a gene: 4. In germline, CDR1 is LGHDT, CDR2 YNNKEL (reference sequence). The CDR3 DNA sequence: TGTGCCAGCAGCCCACGGACTAGCGGGGCCTCCTACAATGAGCAGTTCTTC. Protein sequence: CASSPRTSGASYNEQFF.

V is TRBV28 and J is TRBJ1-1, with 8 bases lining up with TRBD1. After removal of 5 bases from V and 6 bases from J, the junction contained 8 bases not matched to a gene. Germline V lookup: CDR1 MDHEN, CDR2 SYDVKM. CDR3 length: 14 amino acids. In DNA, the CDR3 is TGTGCCAGCAGTCCATACCCAGGGGGCTCTGAAGCTTTCTTT. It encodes CASSPYPGGSEAFF.

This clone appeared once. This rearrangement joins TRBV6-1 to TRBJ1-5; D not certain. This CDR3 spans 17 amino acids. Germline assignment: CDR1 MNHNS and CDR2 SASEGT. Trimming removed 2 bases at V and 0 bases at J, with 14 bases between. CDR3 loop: CASSENANRHSNQPQHF. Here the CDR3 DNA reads TGTGCCAGCAGTGAAAATGCAAACAGACATAGCAATCAGCCCCAGCATTTT.

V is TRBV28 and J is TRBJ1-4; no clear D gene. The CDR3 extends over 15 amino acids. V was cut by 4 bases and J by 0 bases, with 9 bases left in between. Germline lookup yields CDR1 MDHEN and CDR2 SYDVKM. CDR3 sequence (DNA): TGTGCCAGCAGTTCATACGGGACAACTAATGAAAAACTGTTTTTT. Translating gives CASSSYGTTNEKLFF.

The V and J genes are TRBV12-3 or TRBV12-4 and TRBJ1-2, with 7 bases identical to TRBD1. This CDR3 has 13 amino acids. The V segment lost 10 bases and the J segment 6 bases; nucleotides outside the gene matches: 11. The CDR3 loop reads CATATGVEDGYTF. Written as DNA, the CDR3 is TGTGCCACCGCTACAGGGGTCGAAGATGGCTACACCTTC.

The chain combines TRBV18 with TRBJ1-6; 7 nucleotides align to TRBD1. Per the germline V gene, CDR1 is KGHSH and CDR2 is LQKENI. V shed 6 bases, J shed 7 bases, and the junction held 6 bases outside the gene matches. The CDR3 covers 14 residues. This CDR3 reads CASSSGTENSPLHF. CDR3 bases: TGTGCCAGCTCCTCCGGGACAGAAAATTCACCCCTCCACTTT.

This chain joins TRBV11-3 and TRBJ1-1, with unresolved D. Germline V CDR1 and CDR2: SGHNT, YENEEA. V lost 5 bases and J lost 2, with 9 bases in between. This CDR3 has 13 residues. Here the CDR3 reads CASSPSTNTEAFF. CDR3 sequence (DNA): TGTGCCAGCAGCCCATCAACAAACACTGAAGCTTTCTTT.